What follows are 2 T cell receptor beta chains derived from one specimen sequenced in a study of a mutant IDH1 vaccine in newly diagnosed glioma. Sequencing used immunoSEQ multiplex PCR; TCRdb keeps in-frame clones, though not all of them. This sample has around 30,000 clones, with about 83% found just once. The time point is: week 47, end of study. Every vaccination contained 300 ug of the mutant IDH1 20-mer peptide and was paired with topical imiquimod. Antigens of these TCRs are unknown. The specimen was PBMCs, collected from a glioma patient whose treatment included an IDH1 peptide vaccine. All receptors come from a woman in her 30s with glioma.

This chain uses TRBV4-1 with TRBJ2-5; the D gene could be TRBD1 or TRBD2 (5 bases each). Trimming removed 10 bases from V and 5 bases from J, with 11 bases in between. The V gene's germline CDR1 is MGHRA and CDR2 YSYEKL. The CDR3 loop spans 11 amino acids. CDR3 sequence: CATSWGETQYF. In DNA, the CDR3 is TGCGCCACGAGCTGGGGGGAGACCCAGTACTTC.

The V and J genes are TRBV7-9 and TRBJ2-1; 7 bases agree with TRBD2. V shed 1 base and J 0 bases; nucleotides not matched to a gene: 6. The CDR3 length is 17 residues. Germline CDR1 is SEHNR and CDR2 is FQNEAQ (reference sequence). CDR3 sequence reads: CASSLVRGGGSYNEQFF. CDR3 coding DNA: TGTGCCAGCAGCTTAGTTCGTGGCGGGGGCTCCTACAATGAGCAGTTCTTC.